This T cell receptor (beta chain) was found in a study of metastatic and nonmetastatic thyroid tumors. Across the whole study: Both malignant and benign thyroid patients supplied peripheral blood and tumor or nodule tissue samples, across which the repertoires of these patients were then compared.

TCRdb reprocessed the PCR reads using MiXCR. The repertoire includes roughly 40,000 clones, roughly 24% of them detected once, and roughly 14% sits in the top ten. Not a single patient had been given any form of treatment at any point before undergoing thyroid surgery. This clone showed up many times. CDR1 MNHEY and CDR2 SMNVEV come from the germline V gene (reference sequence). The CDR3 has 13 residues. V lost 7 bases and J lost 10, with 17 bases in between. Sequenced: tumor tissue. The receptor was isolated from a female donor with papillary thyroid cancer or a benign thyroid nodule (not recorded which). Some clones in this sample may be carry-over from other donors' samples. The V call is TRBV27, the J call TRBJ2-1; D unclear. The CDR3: CASIDSLVGEQFF. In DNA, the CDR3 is TGTGCCAGCATTGATTCCCTGGTGGGGGAGCAGTTCTTC.